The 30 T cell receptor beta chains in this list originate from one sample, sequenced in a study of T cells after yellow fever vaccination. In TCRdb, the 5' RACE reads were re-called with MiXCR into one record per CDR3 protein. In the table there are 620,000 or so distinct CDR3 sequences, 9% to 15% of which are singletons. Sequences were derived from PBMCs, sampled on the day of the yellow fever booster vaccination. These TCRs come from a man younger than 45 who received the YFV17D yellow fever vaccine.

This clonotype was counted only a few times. CDR3 nucleotides: TGTGCCAGCAGCTCGGGACAGGGAGGGCGTTTCGAGCAGTACTTC. Translating it yields CASSSGQGGRFEQYF. This chain connects TRBV7-8 to TRBJ2-7, with TRBD1 identical over 9 bases. V trimming: 4 bases; J trimming: 6 bases; junction bases outside the gene matches: 10. Germline CDR1 reads SGHVS; CDR2 reads FQNEAQ. The CDR3 is 15 amino acids.

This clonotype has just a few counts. The CDR3 DNA sequence: TGTGCCAGCAGCTTGGCCGGGACCCCCGGCGAGCAGTTCTTC. It specifies CASSLAGTPGEQFF. The gene calls are TRBV7-9 and TRBJ2-1; D may be TRBD1 or TRBD2 (5 bases each). Trimming shortened V by 3 bases and J by 10 bases, and 16 bases separated the two germline ends. This CDR3 spans 14 amino acids. From germline, CDR1 is SEHNR and CDR2 FQNEAQ (reference sequence).

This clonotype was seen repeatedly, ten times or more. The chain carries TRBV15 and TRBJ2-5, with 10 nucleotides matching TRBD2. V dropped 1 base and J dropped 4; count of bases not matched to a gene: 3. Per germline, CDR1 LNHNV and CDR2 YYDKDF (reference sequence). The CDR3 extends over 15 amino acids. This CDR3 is CATSRGLAGAETQYF. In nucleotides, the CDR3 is TGTGCCACCAGCAGAGGGCTAGCGGGAGCAGAGACCCAGTACTTC.

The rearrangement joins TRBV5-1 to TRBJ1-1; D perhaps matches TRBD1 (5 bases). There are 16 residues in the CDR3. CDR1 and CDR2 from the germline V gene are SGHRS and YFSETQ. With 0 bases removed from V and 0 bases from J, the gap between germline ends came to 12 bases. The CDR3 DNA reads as TGCGCCAGCAGCTTGGATGACAGCGGCATGAACACTGAAGCTTTCTTT. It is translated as CASSLDDSGMNTEAFF.

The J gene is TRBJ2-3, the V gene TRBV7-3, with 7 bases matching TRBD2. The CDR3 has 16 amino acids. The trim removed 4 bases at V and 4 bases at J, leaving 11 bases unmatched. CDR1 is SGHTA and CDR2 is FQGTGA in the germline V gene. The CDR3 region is CASSSQGAGVADTQYF. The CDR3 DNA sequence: TGTGCCAGCAGCTCCCAAGGCGCGGGAGTGGCAGATACGCAGTATTTT.

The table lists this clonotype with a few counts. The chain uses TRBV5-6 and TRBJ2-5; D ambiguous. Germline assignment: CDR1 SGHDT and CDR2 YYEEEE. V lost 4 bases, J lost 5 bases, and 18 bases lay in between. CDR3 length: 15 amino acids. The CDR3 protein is CASSQVAGLRETQYF. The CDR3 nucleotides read TGTGCCAGCAGCCAAGTGGCAGGCCTCCGCGAGACCCAGTACTTC.

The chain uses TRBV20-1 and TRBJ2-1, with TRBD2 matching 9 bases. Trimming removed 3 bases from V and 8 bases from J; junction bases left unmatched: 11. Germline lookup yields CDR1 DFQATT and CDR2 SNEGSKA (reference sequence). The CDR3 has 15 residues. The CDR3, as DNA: TGCAGTGCTAGCCCAGCCGGCGGGAGGGCGGATGAGCAGTTCTTC. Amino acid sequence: CSASPAGGRADEQFF.

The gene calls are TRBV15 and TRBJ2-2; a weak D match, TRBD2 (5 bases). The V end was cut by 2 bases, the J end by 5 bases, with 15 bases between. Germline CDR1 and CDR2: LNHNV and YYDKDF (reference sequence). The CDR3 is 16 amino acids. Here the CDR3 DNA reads TGTGCCACCAGCAGACCAGAGGGCCTAGGAACCGGGGAGCTGTTTTTT. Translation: CATSRPEGLGTGELFF.

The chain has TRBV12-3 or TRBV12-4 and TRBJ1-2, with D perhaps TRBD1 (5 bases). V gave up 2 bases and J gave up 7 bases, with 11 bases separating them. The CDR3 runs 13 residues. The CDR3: CASSLRTLFGYTF. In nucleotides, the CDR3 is TGTGCCAGCAGTTTAAGGACATTGTTTGGCTACACCTTC.

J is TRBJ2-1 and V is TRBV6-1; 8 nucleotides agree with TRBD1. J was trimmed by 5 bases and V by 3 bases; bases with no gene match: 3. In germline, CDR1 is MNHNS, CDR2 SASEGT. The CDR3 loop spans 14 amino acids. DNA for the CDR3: TGTGCCAGCAGTGACATGACAGGGGACAATGAGCAGTTCTTC. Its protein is CASSDMTGDNEQFF.

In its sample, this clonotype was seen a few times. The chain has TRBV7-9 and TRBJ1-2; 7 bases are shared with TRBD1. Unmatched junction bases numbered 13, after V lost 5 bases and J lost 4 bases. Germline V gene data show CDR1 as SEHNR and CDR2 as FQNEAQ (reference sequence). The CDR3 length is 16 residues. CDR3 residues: CASSPRQGEAAYGYTF. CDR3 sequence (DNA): TGTGCCAGCAGCCCTCGACAGGGAGAAGCGGCCTATGGCTACACCTTC.

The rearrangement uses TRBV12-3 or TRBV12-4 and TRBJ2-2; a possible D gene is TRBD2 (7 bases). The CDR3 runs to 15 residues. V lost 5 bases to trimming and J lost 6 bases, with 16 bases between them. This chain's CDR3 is CASSPGAGRAGELFF. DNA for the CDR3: TGTGCCAGCAGTCCAGGGGCAGGGAGGGCCGGGGAGCTGTTTTTT.

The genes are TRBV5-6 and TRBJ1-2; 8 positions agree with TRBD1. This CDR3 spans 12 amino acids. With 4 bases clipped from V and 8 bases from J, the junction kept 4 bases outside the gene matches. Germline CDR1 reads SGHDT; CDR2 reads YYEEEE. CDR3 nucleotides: TGTGCCAGCAGCCCGACAGGGGTCGGCTACACCTTC. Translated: CASSPTGVGYTF.

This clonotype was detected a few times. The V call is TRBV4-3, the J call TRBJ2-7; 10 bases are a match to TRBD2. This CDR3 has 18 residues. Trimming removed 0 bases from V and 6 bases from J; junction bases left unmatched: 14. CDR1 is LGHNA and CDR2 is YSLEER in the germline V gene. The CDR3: CASSQDFPSASGSGEQYF. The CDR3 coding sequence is TGCGCCAGCAGCCAAGATTTCCCCTCAGCTAGCGGGAGTGGCGAGCAGTACTTC.

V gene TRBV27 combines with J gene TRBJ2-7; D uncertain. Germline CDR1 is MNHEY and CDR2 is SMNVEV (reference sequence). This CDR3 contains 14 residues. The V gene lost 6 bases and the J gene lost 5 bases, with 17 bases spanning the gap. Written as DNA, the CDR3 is TGTGCCAGCAGGGCCGCGGCCAGCATCCACGAGCAGTACTTC. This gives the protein CASRAAASIHEQYF.

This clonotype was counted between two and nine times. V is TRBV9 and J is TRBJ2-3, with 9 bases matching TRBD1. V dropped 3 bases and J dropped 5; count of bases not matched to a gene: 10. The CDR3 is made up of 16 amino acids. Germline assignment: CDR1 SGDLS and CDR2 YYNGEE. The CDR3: CASSEAGQGSVDTQYF. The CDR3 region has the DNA TGTGCCAGCAGCGAGGCGGGACAGGGCTCCGTAGATACGCAGTATTTT.

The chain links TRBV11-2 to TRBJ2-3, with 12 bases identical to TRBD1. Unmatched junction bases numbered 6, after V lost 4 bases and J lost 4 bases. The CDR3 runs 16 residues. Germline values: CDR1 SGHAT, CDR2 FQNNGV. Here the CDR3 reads CASSSSRDRGPDTQYF. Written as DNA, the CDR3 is TGTGCCAGCAGCTCGTCCCGGGACAGGGGGCCAGATACGCAGTATTTT.

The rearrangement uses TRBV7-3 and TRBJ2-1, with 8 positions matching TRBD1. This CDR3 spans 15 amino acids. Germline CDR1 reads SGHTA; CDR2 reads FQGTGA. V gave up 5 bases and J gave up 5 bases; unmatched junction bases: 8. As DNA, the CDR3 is TGTGCCAGCAGCCCTACCGGGACAGGTGACAATGAGCAGTTCTTC. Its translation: CASSPTGTGDNEQFF.

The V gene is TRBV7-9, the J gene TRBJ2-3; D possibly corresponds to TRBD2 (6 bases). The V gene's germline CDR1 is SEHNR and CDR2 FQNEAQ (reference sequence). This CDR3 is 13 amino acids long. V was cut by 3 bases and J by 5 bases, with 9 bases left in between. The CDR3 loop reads CASSFGGKDTQYF. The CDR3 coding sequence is TGTGCCAGCAGCTTTGGAGGGAAAGATACGCAGTATTTT.

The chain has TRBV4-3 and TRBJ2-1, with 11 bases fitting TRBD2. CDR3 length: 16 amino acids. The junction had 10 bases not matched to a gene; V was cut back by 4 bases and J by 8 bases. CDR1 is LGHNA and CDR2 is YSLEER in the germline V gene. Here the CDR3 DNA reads TGCGCCAGCAGCCGACGGGGTAGCGGGAGGGGTGATGAGCAGTTCTTC. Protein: CASSRRGSGRGDEQFF.

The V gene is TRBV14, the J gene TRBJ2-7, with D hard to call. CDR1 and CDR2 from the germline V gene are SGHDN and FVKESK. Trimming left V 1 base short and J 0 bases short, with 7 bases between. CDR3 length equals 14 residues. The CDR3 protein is CASSQVRRSYEQYF. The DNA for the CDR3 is TGTGCCAGCAGCCAAGTACGTCGCTCCTACGAGCAGTACTTC. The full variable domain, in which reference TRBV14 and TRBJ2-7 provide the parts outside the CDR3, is EAGVTQFPSHSVIEKGQTVTLRCDPISGHDNLYWYRRVMGKEIKFLLHFVKESKQDESGMPNNRFLAERTGGTYSTLKVQPAELEDSGVYFCASSQVRRSYEQYFGPGTRLTVT.

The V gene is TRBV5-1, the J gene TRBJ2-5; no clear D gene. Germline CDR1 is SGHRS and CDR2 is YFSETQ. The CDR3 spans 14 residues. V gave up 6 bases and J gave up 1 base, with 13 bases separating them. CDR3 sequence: CASKVMAVQETQYF. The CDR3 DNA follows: TGCGCCAGCAAAGTCATGGCAGTCCAAGAGACCCAGTACTTC.

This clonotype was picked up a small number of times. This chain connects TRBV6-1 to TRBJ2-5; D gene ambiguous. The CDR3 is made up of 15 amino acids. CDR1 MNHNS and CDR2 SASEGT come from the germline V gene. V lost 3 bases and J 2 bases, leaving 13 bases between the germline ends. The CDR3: CASSEFNPIQETQYF. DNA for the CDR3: TGTGCCAGCAGTGAGTTTAACCCCATTCAAGAGACCCAGTACTTC.

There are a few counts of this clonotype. Here the CDR3 DNA reads TGTGCCAGCAGTGAGTGGGGGGTAGATCGGGATCAGCCCCAGCATTTT. This sequence encodes CASSEWGVDRDQPQHF. The J gene is TRBJ1-5, the V gene TRBV27; tentative D call: TRBD1 (5 bases). The CDR3 has 16 amino acids. From germline, CDR1 is MNHEY and CDR2 SMNVEV (reference sequence). Trimming cost V 5 bases and J 5 bases, with 19 bases left between them.

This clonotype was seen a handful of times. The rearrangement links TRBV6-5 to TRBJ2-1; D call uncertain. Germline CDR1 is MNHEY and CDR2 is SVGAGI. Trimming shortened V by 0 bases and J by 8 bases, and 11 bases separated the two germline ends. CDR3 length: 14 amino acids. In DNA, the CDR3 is TGTGCCAGCAGTTACTCGAGAATAGGCGATGAGCAGTTCTTC. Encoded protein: CASSYSRIGDEQFF.

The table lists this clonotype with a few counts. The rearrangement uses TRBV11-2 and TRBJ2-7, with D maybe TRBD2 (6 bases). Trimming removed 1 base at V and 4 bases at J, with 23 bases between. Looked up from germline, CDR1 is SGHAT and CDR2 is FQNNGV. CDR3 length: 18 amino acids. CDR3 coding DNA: TGTGCCAGCAGCTTAGTGAACGGGATGGAGGGAGATAGTTACGAGCAGTACTTC. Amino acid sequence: CASSLVNGMEGDSYEQYF. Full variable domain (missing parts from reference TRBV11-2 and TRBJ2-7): EAGVAQSPRYKIIEKRQSVAFWCNPISGHATLYWYQQILGQGPKLLIQFQNNGVVDDSQLPKDRFSAERLKGVDSTLKIQPAKLEDSAVYLCASSLVNGMEGDSYEQYFGPGTRLTVT.

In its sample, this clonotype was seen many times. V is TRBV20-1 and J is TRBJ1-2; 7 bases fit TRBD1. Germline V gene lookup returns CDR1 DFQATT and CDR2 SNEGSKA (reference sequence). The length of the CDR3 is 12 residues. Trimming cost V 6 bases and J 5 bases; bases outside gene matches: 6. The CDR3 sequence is CSANTGDYGYTF. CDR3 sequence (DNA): TGCAGTGCGAACACAGGGGATTATGGCTACACCTTC.

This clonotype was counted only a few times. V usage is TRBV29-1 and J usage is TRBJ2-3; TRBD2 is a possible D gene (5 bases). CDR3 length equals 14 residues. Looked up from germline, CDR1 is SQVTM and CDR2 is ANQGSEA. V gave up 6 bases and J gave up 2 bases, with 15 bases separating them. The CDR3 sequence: CSVEEWSHTDTQYF. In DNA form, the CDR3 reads TGCAGCGTGGAGGAGTGGTCCCACACAGATACGCAGTATTTT.

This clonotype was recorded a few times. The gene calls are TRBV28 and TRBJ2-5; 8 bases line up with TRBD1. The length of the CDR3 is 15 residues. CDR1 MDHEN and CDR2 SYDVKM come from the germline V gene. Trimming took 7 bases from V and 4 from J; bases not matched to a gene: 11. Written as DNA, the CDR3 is TGTGCCAGCACTCTAGGACAGGGTCGAGCAGAGACCCAGTACTTC. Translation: CASTLGQGRAETQYF.

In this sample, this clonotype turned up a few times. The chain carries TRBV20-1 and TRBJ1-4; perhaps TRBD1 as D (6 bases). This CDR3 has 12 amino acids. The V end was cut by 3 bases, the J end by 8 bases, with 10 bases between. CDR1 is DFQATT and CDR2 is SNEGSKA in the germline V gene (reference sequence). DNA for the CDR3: TGCAGTGCTAGTAAACAGGGAGAAAAACTGTTTTTT. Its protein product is CSASKQGEKLFF.